The 23 T cell receptor beta chains in this list originate from one sample, sequenced in a study of OX40 agonist ivuxolimab in advanced cancers. Library preparation used the immunoSEQ multiplex PCR assay. Not all clones reach the TCRdb copy of this immuneACCESS table, which keeps in-frame sequences only. Checked studies attribute under half of the gap to unresolved V genes and leave the rest unexplained. The sample table lists about 130,000 clones, 85% to 95% of them with a count of one. The ten top clones hold under 0.9% of the sample. The material was CD4+ or CD8+ T cells sorted from blood, obtained in a trial of the OX40 agonist ivuxolimab. The receptors derive from an adult with an advanced solid tumor such as melanoma, head and neck, liver or kidney cancer.

A single count supports this clone. The J gene is TRBJ1-1, the V gene TRBV7-3; 10 bases are shared with TRBD1. Germline V gene data show CDR1 as SGHTA and CDR2 as FQGTGA. This CDR3 contains 15 residues. V shed 5 bases, J shed 5 bases, and the junction held 8 bases outside the gene matches. The CDR3 loop is CASSPGTGENTEAFF. The CDR3 DNA is TGTGCCAGCAGCCCGGGGACAGGGGAGAATACTGAAGCTTTCTTT.

The V call is TRBV14, the J call TRBJ2-3; D is unclear. V lost 2 bases to trimming and J lost 0 bases, with 9 bases between them. The CDR3 has 15 amino acids. Germline lookup yields CDR1 SGHDN and CDR2 FVKESK. The chain's CDR3 is CASSQNRPSTDTQYF. The CDR3 DNA reads TGTGCCAGCAGCCAAAACAGACCTAGCACAGATACGCAGTATTTT.

This sequence joins TRBV5-1 and TRBJ2-5, with TRBD2 as a possible D gene (6 bases). Looked up from germline, CDR1 is SGHRS and CDR2 is YFSETQ. The CDR3 spans 14 residues. Deletions cut 0 bases from V and 7 bases from J, with 13 bases between. DNA of the CDR3: TGCGCCAGCAGCTTGGGCCAGGTGGGGGGGACCCAGTACTTC. Protein product: CASSLGQVGGTQYF.

Points on this clone: This CDR3 is also generated by other DNA sequences in the sample. The chain joins TRBV5-1 to TRBJ1-5; D remains unclear. V was cut by 2 bases and J by 2 bases, with 8 bases left in between. Germline assignment: CDR1 SGHRS and CDR2 YFSETQ. The CDR3 runs 14 residues. The DNA of the CDR3 is TGCGCCAGCAGCTTAGAGGGTGGCAATCAGCCCCAGCATTTT. Translating gives CASSLEGGNQPQHF.

The CDR3 DNA follows: TGTGCCAGCAGCCCATTCGCACAGGGTTTCACCGGGGAGCTGTTTTTT. Its protein product is CASSPFAQGFTGELFF. The V gene is TRBV7-3, the J gene TRBJ2-2; perhaps TRBD1 as D (6 bases). This CDR3 region has 16 residues. Germline V gene sequence: CDR1 SGHTA, CDR2 FQGTGA. With 5 bases removed from V and 4 bases from J, the gap between germline ends came to 17 bases.

The chain couples TRBV7-3 to TRBJ2-5, with D tentatively TRBD1 (6 bases). Trimming took 5 bases from V and 5 from J, leaving 12 bases between them. In germline, CDR1 is SGHTA, CDR2 FQGTGA. This CDR3 contains 13 residues. The CDR3 nucleotides are TGTGCCAGCAGCCGGACAGTCCGTGAGACCCAGTACTTC. Its protein product is CASSRTVRETQYF.

In the case of this clone: At one of its ends the junction is not consistent with the germline gene, which may arise from a read error. This chain joins TRBV18 and TRBJ2-7; no reliable D call. This CDR3 has 12 residues. The germline V gene has CDR1 KGHSH and CDR2 LQKENI. The CDR3 sequence is CASSPEPYGQYF. Here the CDR3 DNA reads TGTGCCAGCTCACCAGAGCCCTACGGGCAGTACTTC.

The chain uses TRBV28 and TRBJ2-4, with D possibly TRBD1 on 6 matching bases. Germline V gene sequence: CDR1 MDHEN, CDR2 SYDVKM. The CDR3 extends over 17 amino acids. Trimming stripped 5 bases from V and 0 bases from J, with 17 bases between. CDR3 loop: CASSHSPGTPAKNIQYF. The CDR3 region has the DNA TGTGCCAGCAGTCACTCCCCCGGGACACCAGCCAAAAACATTCAGTACTTC.

The chain joins TRBV5-6 to TRBJ2-6; the match to TRBD1 covers 9 bases. Germline CDR1 reads SGHDT; CDR2 reads YYEEEE. This CDR3 has 18 amino acids. V shed 0 bases, J shed 3 bases, and the junction held 7 bases outside the gene matches. The CDR3 nucleotides are TGTGCCAGCAGCTTGGCAGGGACAGGGCCTTTTGGGGCCAACGTCCTGACTTTC. Translating gives CASSLAGTGPFGANVLTF.

The rearrangement links TRBV6-5 to TRBJ2-7; 8 bases line up with TRBD1. CDR1 is MNHEY, CDR2 SVGAGI, per germline. V shed 6 bases and J 2 bases; nucleotides not matched to a gene: 3. The CDR3 is 13 amino acids. CDR3: CASSRTGPYEQYF. In nucleotides, the CDR3 is TGTGCCAGCAGCAGGACAGGGCCCTACGAGCAGTACTTC.

This sequence joins TRBV14 and TRBJ2-7; perhaps TRBD1 as D (5 bases). V lost 0 bases, J lost 5 bases, and 8 bases lay in between. This CDR3 is built from 13 residues. Looked up from germline, CDR1 is SGHDN and CDR2 is FVKESK. CDR3 sequence (DNA): TGTGCCAGCAGCCAAGATCAGGGCCACGAGCAGTACTTC. This codes for CASSQDQGHEQYF.

This chain connects TRBV19 to TRBJ1-1, with D perhaps matching TRBD1 (5 bases). Germline V gene data show CDR1 as LNHDA and CDR2 as SQIVND (reference sequence). The CDR3 runs 15 residues. V was clipped by 4 bases and J by 3 bases, with 15 bases between them. The CDR3 sequence is CASSTGLRGDTEAFF. In DNA form, the CDR3 reads TGTGCCAGTAGTACGGGACTCCGGGGTGACACTGAAGCTTTCTTT.

The chain uses TRBV11-3 and TRBJ2-4; 9 bases map to TRBD1. The trim removed 5 bases at V and 3 bases at J, leaving 14 bases unmatched. CDR3 size: 18 residues. Per germline, CDR1 SGHNT and CDR2 YENEEA. Here the CDR3 reads CASSPGQGQIGGKNIQYF. CDR3 coding DNA: TGTGCCAGCAGCCCGGGACAGGGCCAAATTGGGGGCAAAAACATTCAGTACTTC. Filled out from reference TRBV11-3 and TRBJ2-4, the complete variable domain reads EAGVVQSPRYKIIEKKQPVAFWCNPISGHNTLYWYLQNLGQGPELLIRYENEEAVDDSQLPKDRFSAERLKGVDSTLKIQPAELGDSAVYLCASSPGQGQIGGKNIQYFGAGTRLSVL.

The chain is built from TRBV19 and TRBJ1-4, with D possibly matching TRBD1 (6 bases). V was trimmed by 8 bases and J by 5 bases, leaving 12 bases between them. Per the germline V gene, CDR1 is LNHDA and CDR2 is SQIVND (reference sequence). The CDR3 consists of 13 residues. CDR3 amino acids: CASSQGLNEKLFF. Here the CDR3 DNA reads TGTGCCAGTTCTCAGGGGTTAAATGAAAAACTGTTTTTT.

This sequence joins TRBV5-1 and TRBJ2-3; D is possibly TRBD2 (5 bases). The V end was cut by 7 bases, the J end by 6 bases, with 9 bases between. The CDR3 totals 11 residues. CDR1 and CDR2 from the germline V gene are SGHRS and YFSETQ. This CDR3 is CASALGDTQYF. The CDR3 DNA follows: TGCGCCAGCGCACTAGGGGATACGCAGTATTTT.

The gene calls are TRBV9 and TRBJ2-7; a weak D match, TRBD1 (6 bases). The CDR3 length is 12 residues. V lost 3 bases, J lost 4 bases, and 8 bases lay in between. CDR1 and CDR2 (germline): SGDLS, YYNGEE. This chain's CDR3 is CASSGQGYEQYF. The CDR3 nucleotides are TGTGCCAGCAGCGGGCAGGGGTACGAGCAGTACTTC.

The V gene is TRBV28, the J gene TRBJ1-2; D gene ambiguous. The V end was cut by 2 bases, the J end by 5 bases, with 9 bases between. Germline loops: CDR1 MDHEN, CDR2 SYDVKM. The CDR3 is 13 amino acids. The CDR3 DNA sequence: TGTGCCAGCAGTTTAACGCTATTATATGGCTACACCTTC. Amino acids: CASSLTLLYGYTF.

The rearrangement links TRBV5-1 to TRBJ1-2; no firm D call. The CDR3 is made up of 16 amino acids. Trimming pared 0 bases from V and 4 bases from J, leaving 16 bases between. Germline V gives CDR1 SGHRS, CDR2 YFSETQ. The CDR3 DNA reads TGCGCCAGCAGCTTGGTCTCTCTCACGGTGACCTATGGCTACACCTTC. It translates to CASSLVSLTVTYGYTF.

The rearrangement joins TRBV27 to TRBJ2-2; the D is unclear. This CDR3 is built from 13 residues. The germline gives CDR1 MNHEY, CDR2 SMNVEV (reference sequence). Trimming cost V 6 bases and J 4 bases, with 9 bases left between them. CDR3 sequence reads: CASSLGFTGELFF. The CDR3 DNA follows: TGTGCCAGCAGCCTGGGATTCACCGGGGAGCTGTTTTTT.

The CDR3 is CATSRPGTSISNEQFF. CDR3 bases: TGTGCCACCAGCAGGCCCGGGACTAGTATTAGCAATGAGCAGTTCTTC. The chain has TRBV15 and TRBJ2-1, with TRBD2 matching over 8 bases. This CDR3 contains 16 residues. The germline CDR1 and CDR2 sequences are LNHNV and YYDKDF (reference sequence). V shed 3 bases and J 6 bases; nucleotides not matched to a gene: 10.

J is TRBJ2-7 and V is TRBV19; D remains ambiguous. Trimming removed 3 bases at V and 0 bases at J, with 6 bases between. The germline gives CDR1 LNHDA, CDR2 SQIVND (reference sequence). The length of the CDR3 is 13 residues. The CDR3 sequence is CASSIGRSYEQYF. Here the CDR3 DNA reads TGTGCCAGTAGTATCGGACGCTCCTACGAGCAGTACTTC.

This rearrangement joins TRBV27 to TRBJ1-2, with TRBD1 identical over 9 bases. The CDR3 consists of 15 residues. The germline gives CDR1 MNHEY, CDR2 SMNVEV (reference sequence). Trimming removed 6 bases from V and 3 bases from J; junction bases left unmatched: 8. For the CDR3, the DNA is TGTGCCAGCAGCTATAAGGGACAGGGTCACTATGGCTACACCTTC. Amino acid sequence: CASSYKGQGHYGYTF.

The V and J genes are TRBV4-3 and TRBJ2-5; D may be TRBD1 (6 bases). The CDR3 runs 17 residues. Trimming stripped 0 bases from V and 2 bases from J, with 16 bases between. Germline V gives CDR1 LGHNA, CDR2 YSLEER. Here the CDR3 DNA reads TGCGCCAGCAGCCAAGATTGGTGGACAGCCTCTCAAGAGACCCAGTACTTC. It codes for CASSQDWWTASQETQYF.